Listed below are T cell receptor beta chains from one sample, sequenced in a study of blood T cells in healthy people across ages. TCRdb passed the 5' RACE reads through MiXCR, listing each CDR3 protein once. This sample has some 900,000 distinct CDR3 sequences, with roughly 48% found just once. The specimen sequenced was blood. These receptors came from a man between 25 and 39 years old in good health. The CDR3 runs from the conserved cysteine through the conserved F or W. The order of the fields is V gene, clone size, D gene, J gene, CDR3 DNA, CDR3 protein. D genes are given only for firm matches. Clone size, where shown, is once, few, many, or a class for clones that have expanded.

v_call: TRBV7-3
clone_size: .
d_call: .
j_call: TRBJ2-3
cdr3_nt: TGTGCCAGCAGCTTCCGGGCCGCCACAGATACGCAGTATTTT
cdr3_aa: CASSFRAATDTQYF

v_call: TRBV5-1
clone_size: .
d_call: .
j_call: TRBJ1-2
cdr3_nt: TGCGCCAGTAGGTCGACCTATGGCTACACCTTC
cdr3_aa: CASRSTYGYTF

v_call: TRBV5-6
clone_size: .
d_call: TRBD1
j_call: TRBJ2-2
cdr3_nt: TGTGCCAGCAGCTTGGCTGTGACAGGGGACACCGGGGAGCTGTTTTTT
cdr3_aa: CASSLAVTGDTGELFF

v_call: TRBV11-3
clone_size: .
d_call: .
j_call: TRBJ2-5
cdr3_nt: TGTGCCAGCAGCTTAGTCCTCAGGCGAGGCCTCGGGGAGACCCAGTACTTC
cdr3_aa: CASSLVLRRGLGETQYF

v_call: TRBV12-3/TRBV12-4
clone_size: many
d_call: .
j_call: TRBJ1-1
cdr3_nt: TGTGCCAGCAGTCCTCGGACAGTGAACACTGAAGCTTTCTTT
cdr3_aa: CASSPRTVNTEAFF

v_call: TRBV9
clone_size: .
d_call: .
j_call: TRBJ2-7
cdr3_nt: TGTGCCAGCAGCGTGCGGGGAGACTCCTACGAGCAGTACTTC
cdr3_aa: CASSVRGDSYEQYF

v_call: TRBV6-4
clone_size: many
d_call: TRBD2
j_call: TRBJ2-1
cdr3_nt: TGTGCCAGCAGTGACGCGGGGGGGCACAATGAGCAGTTCTTC
cdr3_aa: CASSDAGGHNEQFF

v_call: TRBV20-1
clone_size: .
d_call: TRBD1
j_call: TRBJ2-3
cdr3_nt: TGCAGTGCTACCCATTCTTCGACAGGGGGTTGGGATACGCAGTATTTT
cdr3_aa: CSATHSSTGGWDTQYF

v_call: TRBV27
clone_size: few
d_call: .
j_call: TRBJ1-6
cdr3_nt: TGTGCCAGCAGTCTTGACAGGCCTAATTCACCCCTCCACTTT
cdr3_aa: CASSLDRPNSPLHF

v_call: TRBV7-2
clone_size: many
d_call: .
j_call: TRBJ2-5
cdr3_nt: TGTGCCAGCGCCTTCGCGGGCAAAGAGACCCAGTACTTC
cdr3_aa: CASAFAGKETQYF

v_call: TRBV5-1
clone_size: many
d_call: .
j_call: TRBJ2-7
cdr3_nt: TGCGCCAGCAGCTTGGCCGGTACCAGGTCCTACGAGCAGTACTTC
cdr3_aa: CASSLAGTRSYEQYF

v_call: TRBV20-1
clone_size: .
d_call: TRBD2
j_call: TRBJ2-5
cdr3_nt: TGCAGTGCTAGGGGGACTAGCGCGGTAGAGACCCAGTACTTC
cdr3_aa: CSARGTSAVETQYF

v_call: TRBV6-1
clone_size: .
d_call: .
j_call: TRBJ2-3
cdr3_nt: TGTGCCAGCAGTAAGGGGGGGAGACAGCTCCTCCGCACAGATACGCAGTATTTT
cdr3_aa: CASSKGGRQLLRTDTQYF

v_call: TRBV28
clone_size: .
d_call: .
j_call: TRBJ2-1
cdr3_nt: TGTGCCAGCAGTCCTCAACTAGGCTGTGAGCAGTTCTTC
cdr3_aa: CASSPQLGCEQFF

v_call: TRBV2
clone_size: .
d_call: .
j_call: TRBJ2-3
cdr3_nt: TGTGCCACCACAGGTACAGATACGCAGTATTTT
cdr3_aa: CATTGTDTQYF

v_call: TRBV29-1
clone_size: few
d_call: .
j_call: TRBJ2-7
cdr3_nt: TGCAGCGTTGTTCTTACCGGGACGGACTCCTACGAGCAGTACTTC
cdr3_aa: CSVVLTGTDSYEQYF

v_call: TRBV6-5
clone_size: few
d_call: TRBD1
j_call: TRBJ2-7
cdr3_nt: TGTGCCAGCAGTTCCGTGGGGACAGGGGCCTACGAGCAGTACTTC
cdr3_aa: CASSSVGTGAYEQYF